These 13 T cell receptor beta chains came from one sample sequenced in a study of blood T cell repertoires in COVID-19. The protocol was immunoSEQ multiplex PCR, while the TCRdb copy is restricted to in-frame clones and leaves out a portion. The repertoire has more than 110,000 clones, approximately 85% of them found once; the top ten carry under 3%. Sample: peripheral blood. The source of these receptors is a man in his forties or fifties with acute or convalescent COVID-19.

This clone was picked up one time. This chain connects TRBV5-1 to TRBJ2-1, with D maybe TRBD1 (6 bases). Germline V lookup: CDR1 SGHRS, CDR2 YFSETQ. Trimming cost V 0 bases and J 6 bases, with 16 bases left between them. This CDR3 is built from 16 residues. CDR3 bases: TGCGCCAGCAGCTTGGGGTCAGGGGCAGTCTCCAATGAGCAGTTCTTC. Encoded protein: CASSLGSGAVSNEQFF.

There are a few counts of this clone. The chain has TRBV3-1 (or the pseudogene TRBV3-2) and TRBJ2-3, with 10 bases matching TRBD1. The CDR3 extends over 16 amino acids. Germline CDR1 LGHDT, CDR2 YNNKEL (reference sequence). Unmatched junction bases numbered 7, after V lost 5 bases and J lost 2 bases. The CDR3 reads CASSATGQGDTDTQYF. The DNA for the CDR3 is TGTGCCAGCAGCGCCACCGGACAGGGGGACACAGATACGCAGTATTTT.

V usage is TRBV7-8 and J usage is TRBJ2-3; no firm D call. The CDR3 totals 14 residues. Germline V gene sequence: CDR1 SGHVS, CDR2 FQNEAQ. The germline V and J ends were trimmed by 5 bases and 2 bases, with 11 bases remaining between them. Written as DNA, the CDR3 is TGTGCCAGCAGCGTACAGACCACCACAGATACGCAGTATTTT. Protein: CASSVQTTTDTQYF.

This clone was seen a few times. This chain uses TRBV11-2 with TRBJ2-5, with D unclear. The V and J ends lost 0 bases and 1 base respectively, with 9 bases between them. The germline V gene encodes CDR1 SGHAT and CDR2 FQNNGV. The CDR3 totals 15 residues. CDR3 residues: CASSLDPPSQETQYF. In nucleotides, the CDR3 is TGTGCCAGCAGCTTAGATCCGCCTAGCCAAGAGACCCAGTACTTC. Full variable domain (remainder filled in from reference TRBV11-2 and TRBJ2-5): EAGVAQSPRYKIIEKRQSVAFWCNPISGHATLYWYQQILGQGPKLLIQFQNNGVVDDSQLPKDRFSAERLKGVDSTLKIQPAKLEDSAVYLCASSLDPPSQETQYFGPGTRLLVL.

V usage is TRBV5-1 and J usage is TRBJ1-4; TRBD1 aligns across 10 bases. The V gene end was trimmed by 3 bases and the J gene end by 15 bases; junction bases not matched to a gene: 11. Germline CDR1 and CDR2: SGHRS and YFSETQ. CDR3 length: 14 amino acids. CDR3 sequence: CASSSGDRGGRVFF. Written as DNA, the CDR3 is TGCGCCAGCAGCTCGGGGGACAGGGGAGGAAGGGTGTTTTTT.

The chain couples TRBV27 to TRBJ1-6; unclear D gene. The CDR3 sequence is 13 residues long. Trimming took 2 bases from V and 9 from J, leaving 8 bases between them. CDR1 and CDR2 (germline): MNHEY, SMNVEV (reference sequence). The CDR3 loop reads CASSLRSRSPLHF. In DNA, the CDR3 is TGTGCCAGCAGTTTACGCAGTCGTTCACCCCTCCACTTT.

The rearrangement uses TRBV7-9 and TRBJ1-1, with D unresolved. V was pared by 5 bases and J by 0 bases, with 7 bases between. The CDR3 consists of 13 residues. Germline CDR1 and CDR2: SEHNR and FQNEAQ (reference sequence). CDR3 DNA sequence: TGTGCCAGCAGCCCGCAGATGAACACTGAAGCTTTCTTT. Translating gives CASSPQMNTEAFF.

The CDR3 is CASRPGLAAYNEQFF. The CDR3 DNA reads TGTGCCAGCAGACCGGGGCTAGCGGCATACAATGAGCAGTTCTTC. The chain recombines TRBV6-5 with TRBJ2-1, with 7 nucleotides matching TRBD2. With V trimmed by 6 bases and J by 4 bases, 9 bases remained unmatched. Germline CDR1 reads MNHEY; CDR2 reads SVGAGI. The CDR3 has 15 amino acids.

This chain uses TRBV12-3 or TRBV12-4 with TRBJ2-7; TRBD1 agrees at 9 bases. The CDR3 spans 12 residues. V lost 8 bases and J lost 4; bases outside the gene matches: 3. The DNA for the CDR3 is TGTGCCAGCGGGACAGGGCGGTACGAGCAGTACTTC. Protein sequence: CASGTGRYEQYF.

As DNA, the CDR3 is TGTGCCAGCAGCTTACAGGGGGCCGGTGAGCAGTTCTTC. Translation: CASSLQGAGEQFF. The chain is built from TRBV11-2 and TRBJ2-1; 8 positions match TRBD1. The CDR3 loop spans 13 amino acids. Trimming took 2 bases from V and 9 from J; bases not matched to a gene: 3. Germline V gene data show CDR1 as SGHAT and CDR2 as FQNNGV.

This clone has only one observation. The chain has TRBV5-8 and TRBJ1-5, with D hard to call. CDR1 is SGHTS, CDR2 YDEGEE, per germline. V dropped 1 base and J dropped 0 bases, with 5 bases sitting between them. The CDR3 length is 14 residues. CDR3 coding DNA: TGTGCCAGCAGCTTGCCTTATAGCAATCAGCCCCAGCATTTT. As protein: CASSLPYSNQPQHF.

The chain uses TRBV9 and TRBJ2-2, with D possibly matching TRBD1 (5 bases). The V gene's germline CDR1 is SGDLS and CDR2 YYNGEE. V shed 4 bases and J shed 6 bases, with 16 bases lying between them. This CDR3 is 15 amino acids long. For the CDR3, the DNA is TGTGCCAGCAGCACCCAGACAGTTCTCGCCGGGGAGCTGTTTTTT. It specifies CASSTQTVLAGELFF.

The rearrangement links TRBV5-1 to TRBJ2-1; a weak D match, TRBD1 (6 bases). The CDR3 is made up of 19 amino acids. CDR1 and CDR2 (germline): SGHRS, YFSETQ. Between the trimmed V and J ends, which lost 5 bases and 0 bases, there was a span of 24 bases. CDR3 protein: CASSSHTDRPLSSYNEQFF. For the CDR3, the DNA is TGCGCCAGCAGTTCACATACGGACAGACCTCTGAGCTCCTACAATGAGCAGTTCTTC.